Each of the 31 T cell receptor beta chains below was sequenced from the same sample in a study of T cell repertoires in cytomegalovirus infection (dated by TCRdb to between 2019 and 2020). For these receptors, no antigen is known. The listed sequencing device is Illumina HiSeq 1500. The public reads were reprocessed in TCRdb via fastp at Q25 and MiXCR, keeping in-frame beta chains. Every entry covers one CDR3 protein and lists the most common genes and DNA from its rows. The table for this sample lists tens of thousands of distinct CDR3 sequences; about a fifth of them were counted only once. The top ten constitute around 60% of the sample. This specimen's treatment or condition label, interpreted: in vitro stimulation with specific CMV peptide epitopes to enrich CMV-specific T cells. The input for sequencing was CD8+ T cells from cultured PBMCs, taken from culture after CMV antigen stimulation. The receptor source for this set is a human donor in good health (CMV status not recorded). Some clones in this sample may be carry-over from other donors' samples.

In its sample, this clonotype was seen a few times. This sequence joins TRBV18 and TRBJ2-3; D is uncertain. In germline, CDR1 is KGHSH, CDR2 LQKENI. The CDR3 runs 17 residues. V shed 2 bases and J shed 1 base, with 16 bases lying between them. CDR3 DNA: TGTGCCAGCTCACCAGCGCTCGTATCTCTTGGCACAGATACGCAGTATTTT. Translating it yields CASSPALVSLGTDTQYF. Drawing the rest from reference TRBV18 and TRBJ2-3, the complete variable domain is NAGVMQNPRHLVRRRGQEARLRCSPMKGHSHVYWYRQLPEEGLKFMVYLQKENIIDESGMPKERFSAEFPKEGPSILRIQQVVRGDSAAYFCASSPALVSLGTDTQYFGPGTRLTVL.

Only a few counts were recorded for this clonotype. V is TRBV6-6 and J is TRBJ2-3, with 14 bases identical to TRBD2. The V gene end was trimmed by 5 bases and the J gene end by 6 bases; junction bases not matched to a gene: 7. The V gene's germline CDR1 is MNHNY and CDR2 SVGAGI (reference sequence). This CDR3 has 16 amino acids. The CDR3 spells CASSPGTSGGRDTQYF. In DNA form, the CDR3 reads TGTGCCAGCAGTCCTGGGACTAGCGGGGGCAGGGATACGCAGTATTTT.

The J gene is TRBJ2-1, the V gene TRBV28; TRBD2 aligns across 11 bases. The CDR3 runs 16 residues. Germline V gene sequence: CDR1 MDHEN, CDR2 SYDVKM. J lost 9 bases, V lost 2 bases, and 9 bases had no gene match. In DNA form, the CDR3 reads TGTGCCAGCAGTTTAACAGGAACTAGCGGGAGTTCTGAGCAGTTCTTC. This translates into CASSLTGTSGSSEQFF.

The sample holds a few counts of this clonotype. The chain has TRBV12-3 or TRBV12-4 and TRBJ2-7, with D possibly TRBD1 on 5 matching bases. V dropped 5 bases and J dropped 1 base, with 12 bases sitting between them. The CDR3 loop spans 14 amino acids. The CDR3 sequence is CASSQGGRSYEQYF. The CDR3 nucleotides read TGTGCCAGCAGTCAGGGTGGGCGTTCCTACGAGCAGTACTTC.

This chain links TRBV7-9 with TRBJ1-1; no reliable D call. V was pared by 8 bases and J by 7 bases, with 11 bases between. CDR1 and CDR2 from the germline V gene are SEHNR and FQNEAQ (reference sequence). The CDR3 length is 11 residues. CDR3: CASETWGEAFF. CDR3 nucleotides: TGTGCCAGCGAAACCTGGGGTGAAGCTTTCTTT.

This clonotype was seen more than once but under ten times. The chain carries TRBV10-3 and TRBJ1-6; 8 positions agree with TRBD1. The CDR3 consists of 16 residues. Germline V gene sequence: CDR1 ENHRY, CDR2 SYGVKD. V trimming: 0 bases; J trimming: 11 bases; junction bases outside the gene matches: 9. The DNA for the CDR3 is TGTGCCATCAGTGAGTCCGGACAGGGCTCAGGGACACCCCTCCACTTT. Its translation: CAISESGQGSGTPLHF.

The sample holds a few counts of this clonotype. V gene TRBV7-8 combines with J gene TRBJ1-1; D ambiguous. This CDR3 spans 14 amino acids. The germline V gene has CDR1 SGHVS and CDR2 FQNEAQ. V gave up 5 bases and J gave up 3 bases, with 13 bases separating them. Here the CDR3 reads CASSERPRDTEAFF. The CDR3 nucleotides are TGTGCCAGCAGCGAAAGACCGAGGGACACTGAAGCTTTCTTT.

This clonotype was seen a few times. The chain has TRBV14 and TRBJ1-1; 8 bases map to TRBD1. CDR3 length: 16 amino acids. V dropped 5 bases and J dropped 2; count of bases not matched to a gene: 10. Germline V gene sequence: CDR1 SGHDN, CDR2 FVKESK. For the CDR3, the DNA is TGTGCCAGCAGCTTGCGACAGGGGTTCATCAACACTGAAGCTTTCTTT. This sequence encodes CASSLRQGFINTEAFF.

This clonotype was seen at least ten times. This chain uses TRBV6-2 or TRBV6-3 with TRBJ2-1, with unresolved D. CDR3 length: 13 residues. Germline-derived CDR1 and CDR2 are MNHEY and SVGEGT. Trimming took 3 bases from V and 2 from J, leaving 5 bases between them. The CDR3 loop reads CASSYGPYNEQFF. Here the CDR3 DNA reads TGTGCCAGCAGTTATGGTCCCTACAATGAGCAGTTCTTC.

The genes are TRBV6-5 and TRBJ1-4; D unresolved. This CDR3 region has 14 residues. V was shortened by 11 bases and J by 5 bases, with 18 bases between the two germline ends. Germline lookup yields CDR1 MNHEY and CDR2 SVGAGI. CDR3: CASRGTNGNEKLFF. The CDR3 coding sequence is TGTGCCTCCCGGGGAACAAACGGAAATGAAAAACTGTTTTTT.

At least ten counts were recorded for this clonotype. This chain connects TRBV7-2 to TRBJ2-3; D is uncertain. CDR1 is SGHTA and CDR2 is FQGNSA in the germline V gene. Trimming took off 4 bases at V and 4 bases at J, with 12 bases between the two ends. CDR3 length equals 14 residues. DNA of the CDR3: TGTGCCAGCAGCTCCCCCCGTCAGTCAGATACGCAGTATTTT. Translating it yields CASSSPRQSDTQYF.

In its sample, this clonotype was seen a few times. The chain has TRBV27 and TRBJ1-6, with D unclear. From germline, CDR1 is MNHEY and CDR2 SMNVEV (reference sequence). V gave up 7 bases and J gave up 3 bases, with 10 bases separating them. The CDR3 has 14 amino acids. The CDR3, as DNA: TGTGCCAGCATGGAGGACCTCTATAATTCACCCCTCCACTTT. Protein: CASMEDLYNSPLHF.

This chain joins TRBV20-1 and TRBJ1-1; TRBD1 matches at 7 bases. The V and J ends lost 6 bases and 4 bases, in that order; junction bases with no gene match: 5. Per germline, CDR1 DFQATT and CDR2 SNEGSKA (reference sequence). This CDR3 has 12 residues. The CDR3 DNA is TGCAGTGCGAGACAGGGAAGCACTGAAGCTTTCTTT. Protein: CSARQGSTEAFF.

This clonotype turned up a few times. This chain joins TRBV7-2 and TRBJ2-1, with 8 nucleotides matching TRBD1. CDR3 size: 22 residues. After removal of 1 base from V and 1 base from J, the junction contained 21 bases not matched to a gene. Germline loops: CDR1 SGHTA, CDR2 FQGNSA. The CDR3 sequence: CASSLEFRPRARQGSSYNEQFF. The CDR3 DNA reads as TGTGCCAGCAGCTTAGAGTTCCGCCCCCGAGCTCGACAGGGGTCGTCCTACAATGAGCAGTTCTTC. Based on the CDR3 plus reference TRBV7-2 and TRBJ2-1, the full variable domain is GAGVSQSPSNKVTEKGKDVELRCDPISGHTALYWYRQSLGQGLEFLIYFQGNSAPDKSGLPSDRFSAERTGGSVSTLTIQRTQQEDSAVYLCASSLEFRPRARQGSSYNEQFFGPGTRLTVL.

This clonotype was counted ten times or more. V usage is TRBV4-2 and J usage is TRBJ1-3; no definite D call. Germline CDR1 is LGHNA and CDR2 is YNFKEQ. The CDR3 runs 15 residues. V lost 0 bases and J lost 7, with 13 bases in between. Here the CDR3 DNA reads TGTGCCAGCAGCCAAGATTCCGGGGAGGCGAACACCATATATTTT. Translated: CASSQDSGEANTIYF.

The J gene is TRBJ2-1, the V gene TRBV7-2; D is uncertain. V was shortened by 3 bases and J by 10 bases, with 7 bases between the two germline ends. Germline CDR1 and CDR2: SGHTA and FQGNSA. The CDR3 sequence is 11 residues long. DNA of the CDR3: TGTGCCAGCAGCTTGTATGGGGAGCAGTTCTTC. Its protein is CASSLYGEQFF.

This clonotype showed up just a few times. The V call is TRBV28, the J call TRBJ1-2; possible D gene TRBD1, 5 bases. There are 14 residues in the CDR3. The germline V gene encodes CDR1 MDHEN and CDR2 SYDVKM. V was clipped by 1 base and J by 2 bases, with 8 bases between them. The CDR3 DNA sequence: TGTGCCAGCAGTTTATCCAGGGTGAACTATGGCTACACCTTC. Translating it yields CASSLSRVNYGYTF.

The rearrangement joins TRBV4-2 to TRBJ2-7, with 7 bases aligning to TRBD2. The CDR3 length is 16 residues. The germline gives CDR1 LGHNA, CDR2 YNFKEQ. J was trimmed by 3 bases and V by 0 bases; bases with no gene match: 8. The CDR3 DNA reads TGTGCCAGCAGCCAAGATTTCGCGGGAGCCTTCTACGAGCAGTACTTC. Protein: CASSQDFAGAFYEQYF.

This clonotype was observed a handful of times. The J gene is TRBJ1-1, the V gene TRBV7-2, with 9 bases that match TRBD1. J gave up 7 bases and V 2 bases, and 11 bases lay outside the gene matches. Germline V gene lookup returns CDR1 SGHTA and CDR2 FQGNSA. The CDR3 runs 16 residues. The DNA for the CDR3 is TGTGCCAGCAGCTTAACCCCCGGGACAGGGAGTATTGAAGCTTTCTTT. It is translated as CASSLTPGTGSIEAFF.

The V gene is TRBV7-2, the J gene TRBJ1-1; the D is unclear. Germline values: CDR1 SGHTA, CDR2 FQGNSA. Deletions cut 4 bases from V and 7 bases from J, with 13 bases between. The CDR3 loop spans 13 amino acids. CDR3 DNA sequence: TGTGCCAGCAGCTCGGACCGAGCCCATGAAGCTTTCTTT. Residues: CASSSDRAHEAFF. Drawing the rest from reference TRBV7-2 and TRBJ1-1, the complete variable domain is GAGVSQSPSNKVTEKGKDVELRCDPISGHTALYWYRQSLGQGLEFLIYFQGNSAPDKSGLPSDRFSAERTGGSVSTLTIQRTQQEDSAVYLCASSSDRAHEAFFGQGTRLTVV.

This clonotype has a handful of counts. The gene calls are TRBV18 and TRBJ2-2; the D is unclear. The CDR3 spans 16 residues. The V and J ends lost 0 bases and 1 base respectively, with 9 bases between them. CDR1 KGHSH and CDR2 LQKENI come from the germline V gene. For the CDR3, the DNA is TGTGCCAGCTCACCACCGGAACAGCTGAACACCGGGGAGCTGTTTTTT. It specifies CASSPPEQLNTGELFF.

This chain joins TRBV11-1 and TRBJ2-7, with 12 nucleotides matching TRBD2. V trimming: 6 bases; J trimming: 4 bases; junction bases outside the gene matches: 4. Per the germline V gene, CDR1 is SGHAT and CDR2 is FQDESV (reference sequence). This CDR3 region has 14 residues. The CDR3, as DNA: TGTGCCAGCAGGGTACTAGCGGGAGGATACGAGCAGTACTTC. It yields the protein CASRVLAGGYEQYF.

The chain combines TRBV19 with TRBJ1-1; D is uncertain. Looked up from germline, CDR1 is LNHDA and CDR2 is SQIVND (reference sequence). There are 14 residues in the CDR3. Trimming removed 3 bases at V and 2 bases at J, with 10 bases between. CDR3: CASSIREPNTEAFF. CDR3 sequence (DNA): TGTGCCAGTAGTATTCGGGAGCCAAACACTGAAGCTTTCTTT.

The sample holds a few counts of this clonotype. The chain is built from TRBV10-3 and TRBJ2-7; 10 bases are shared with TRBD2. CDR1 and CDR2 (germline): ENHRY, SYGVKD. Trimming cost V 2 bases and J 5 bases; bases outside gene matches: 3. The CDR3 is made up of 14 amino acids. The CDR3 region has the DNA TGTGCCATCAGTGAGACTAGCGGGGTGGACGAGCAGTACTTC. It encodes CAISETSGVDEQYF.

This clonotype was seen repeatedly, ten times or more. The chain combines TRBV7-2 with TRBJ2-7; perhaps TRBD2 as D (5 bases). CDR1 and CDR2 from the germline V gene are SGHTA and FQGNSA. The CDR3 spans 12 residues. V was shortened by 3 bases and J by 6 bases, with 9 bases between the two germline ends. The chain's CDR3 is CASSLGSAEQYF. The CDR3 DNA reads as TGTGCCAGCAGCTTGGGGAGTGCCGAGCAGTACTTC.

The J gene is TRBJ2-7, the V gene TRBV7-6; either TRBD1 or TRBD2 may fit D (5 bases each). CDR1 and CDR2 (germline): SGHVS, FNYEAQ. The CDR3 has 14 residues. With 3 bases removed from V and 2 bases from J, the gap between germline ends came to 11 bases. As DNA, the CDR3 is TGTGCCAGCAGCTTGAGGGGAGAGACCTACGAGCAGTACTTC. Its translation is CASSLRGETYEQYF.

This clonotype was seen only a few times. The rearrangement links TRBV27 to TRBJ2-3, with D perhaps TRBD2 (5 bases). Trimming removed 5 bases from V and 4 bases from J, with 13 bases in between. CDR1 and CDR2 from the germline V gene are MNHEY and SMNVEV (reference sequence). CDR3 length equals 14 residues. This chain's CDR3 is CASSPSSGSDTQYF. DNA for the CDR3: TGTGCCAGCAGTCCGTCTTCGGGATCAGATACGCAGTATTTT.

This chain connects TRBV27 to TRBJ2-1; D gene ambiguous. Looked up from germline, CDR1 is MNHEY and CDR2 is SMNVEV (reference sequence). The CDR3 extends over 15 amino acids. The V and J ends lost 2 bases and 6 bases respectively, with 14 bases between them. CDR3 coding DNA: TGTGCCAGCAGTTTAACTTCCCCCTACGGCAATGAGCAGTTCTTC. Its translation is CASSLTSPYGNEQFF.

This CDR3 reads CASIAPGQGRTGELFF. CDR3 bases: TGCGCCAGCATTGCCCCTGGACAGGGCCGAACCGGGGAGCTGTTTTTT. V and J are TRBV5-1 and TRBJ2-2; TRBD1 matches at 8 bases. There are 16 residues in the CDR3. The ends lost 6 bases at V and 5 bases at J; junction bases unmatched: 12. Germline V gene lookup returns CDR1 SGHRS and CDR2 YFSETQ.

This chain connects TRBV19 to TRBJ2-1; the D gene is possibly TRBD1 (6 bases). Trimming cost V 4 bases and J 5 bases, with 12 bases left between them. Germline V gene data show CDR1 as LNHDA and CDR2 as SQIVND (reference sequence). There are 14 residues in the CDR3. The chain's CDR3 is CASSKITGHNEQFF. CDR3 nucleotides: TGTGCCAGTAGTAAAATAACAGGGCACAATGAGCAGTTCTTC.

J is TRBJ2-3 and V is TRBV14; weak D call: TRBD2 (6 bases). CDR1 and CDR2 (germline): SGHDN, FVKESK. The CDR3 extends over 19 amino acids. Trimming took off 2 bases at V and 2 bases at J, with 23 bases between the two ends. As DNA, the CDR3 is TGTGCCAGCAGCCAACAGTTTAGTGCGACTGGGGAGGACACAGATACGCAGTATTTT. Translated: CASSQQFSATGEDTDTQYF. Supplemented by reference TRBV14 and TRBJ2-3, the full variable domain reads EAGVTQFPSHSVIEKGQTVTLRCDPISGHDNLYWYRRVMGKEIKFLLHFVKESKQDESGMPNNRFLAERTGGTYSTLKVQPAELEDSGVYFCASSQQFSATGEDTDTQYFGPGTRLTVL.